This T cell receptor (beta chain) was recovered during a study of CD8 T cells in Susac syndrome. RNA, at about 0.5 to 1 ug, was reverse transcribed with random hexamers. MiXCR, run by TCRdb on the immunoSEQ multiplex PCR reads, gives a single entry per CDR3 protein. The sample contains about 140,000 distinct CDR3 sequences, approximately 94% of which appear only once. The specimen was CD4+ T cells from PBMCs. The origin of this receptor is a human donor in good health.

This CDR3 is CSARKDGYEQYF. In nucleotides, the CDR3 is TGCAGTGCTAGAAAGGACGGTTACGAGCAGTACTTC. V usage is TRBV20-1 and J usage is TRBJ2-7; D is ambiguous. The CDR3 totals 12 residues. Germline CDR1 is DFQATT and CDR2 is SNEGSKA (reference sequence). Trimming shortened V by 2 bases and J by 4 bases, and 9 bases separated the two germline ends.